This T cell receptor (beta chain) was found in a study of circulating CD8 cells and anti-PD-1 response in melanoma (dated by TCRdb to 2018 to 2020). The study in broad terms: Nivolumab was given to patients intravenously at 3 mg/kg every 2 weeks. Of the roughly 13 patients in the melanoma cohort, seven received anti-PD-1 as first-line therapy and six had prior targeted therapy or immunotherapy. Patients with complete or partial responses were classified as responders; those with stable or progressive disease (RECIST v1.1) as non-responders. The TCR repertoire analysis included about eleven melanoma patients, of whom 7 were non-responders and 4 were responders. In on-treatment samples, a biotinylated anti-human IgG4 antibody was used to detect PD-1. What the research found in general, with its limitations: The DNEG repertoire had the highest diversity, the PD-1 and DPOS repertoires had similar and higher clonality, and the TIGIT repertoires had the lowest diversity. The cohort mixed treatment-naive and previously treated patients, which the authors noted could influence results. Because of limited material, replicates were generally not included when the experiments were performed. Between subsets, repertoires were largely private, with fewer than 7% of TRB clonotypes shared at M1, and the highest sharing was seen between DPOS and TIGIT. Since no tumor material could be accessed, the researchers instead assessed tumor reactivity using peptide assays on expanded sorted subsets. The published TCR repertoire comparisons used only baseline and M1 samples from a small cohort with few responders.

A BD FACSAria II cell sorter was used to sort four subsets, defined by PD-1 and/or TIGIT, from live CD3+CD8+TCRalphabeta+ cells. Circulating CD8 T cells were sorted into four subsets by PD-1 and TIGIT expression to characterize their relevance to anti-PD-1 therapy response. Both TCR alpha and TCR beta chains were sequenced from each sorted CD8 T-cell subset. Peripheral blood was drawn before the first anti-PD-1 injection and after two and four injections. Ficoll gradient centrifugation was used to isolate PBMCs immediately. Until use, PBMCs were stored frozen in liquid nitrogen in RPMI containing roughly 20% FCS and roughly 9.2% DMSO. Thawed PBMCs were stained with a viability dye and antibodies against CD3, CD8alpha, TCRalphabeta, PD-1 and TIGIT. The RNeasy Kit was used to extract total RNA, and all samples had a RIN greater than 7. The CDR1 and CDR2 encoded by the germline V gene (reference sequence) are LNHDA and SQIVND. From cysteine to phenylalanine, the CDR3 is 13 amino acids long. Only the CDR3 DNA stays, 39 bases, in frame from base 1. The V end loses 2 bases and the J end loses 5 bases, and a stretch of 9 bases separates them.

Sequencing was carried out with a NextSeq 500. Starting from approximately 15 ng of total RNA, TCR libraries were made with the QIAseq Immune Repertoire RNA Library Kit, Human TCR Panel. TCR libraries were sequenced on an Illumina NextSeq with a Mid Output V2 kit, and asymmetric 261x41 paired-end reads were used. Each TCR library was diluted to around 4 nM, after which the TCR libraries were pooled, denatured and loaded at about 0.98 pM. In the authors' own workflow: Processing of the TCR FASTQ files took place in the QIAGEN GeneGlobe Data Analysis Center, and downstream analysis was done in R 3.5.2. Clonality was calculated as one minus Shannon entropy normalized by the log of the number of unique productive sequences. Fisher exact tests at 5% FDR, run separately within each subset, picked out TRA or TRB clonotypes whose abundance differed between baseline and M1. Clonotypes with differential abundance were classified as emerging, expanding, contracting or non-expanding/contracting. Morisita's overlap index was used to measure how much repertoires overlapped between patients. The raw public reads went through TCRdb reprocessing: fastp at Q25, MiXCR clone calling, in-frame beta chains kept. Entries are consolidated by CDR3 protein sequence, retaining the most common genes and DNA. The V and J calls come from TCRdb's annotation, not from the publication. A total of 300 to 350 distinct CDR3 sequences appear in this sample, around 12% of them only once. Jointly, the top ten make up around 58% of the sample.

This clonotype was picked up a small number of times. What this receptor recognizes is not known. The record has no base qualities; no much larger clone is one base away. The rearranged segments are TRBV19 and TRBJ1-1; the D region possibly corresponds to TRBD1 (5 bases align). Sequencing used CD8+ T cells from PBMCs, obtained at baseline or after one month of anti-PD-1 therapy (not recorded which). The TCR sequence derives from a human donor with melanoma. The CDR3: CASSIQGSTEAFF. The sequence in DNA is TGTGCCAGTAGTATACAGGGTAGTACTGAAGCTTTCTTT.